A selection of T cell receptor beta chains follows, all from one sample in a study of technical replicates of blood from a handful of donors. Assay used: immunoSEQ multiplex PCR; TCRdb lists only in-frame clones, some missing. The data hold tens of thousands of clones, with about 88% observed a single time. Material: T cells isolated from PBMCs. The origin of the receptors is a human donor in good health. Each CDR3 is given with its conserved first and last residue. A D gene is named only where the DNA matches it firmly. Clone size is shown for a subset of rows, as once, few, many or a class of expanded clone.

j_call | v_call | clone_size | d_call | cdr3_aa | cdr3_nt
TRBJ1-3 | TRBV6-6 | - | TRBD1 | CASIKGAAFRNTIYF | TGTGCCAGCATAAAGGGGGCGGCTTTCCGAAACACCATATATTTT
TRBJ2-1 | TRBV4-1 | - | TRBD2 | CASSQMPEREAYNEQFF | TGCGCCAGCAGCCAAATGCCCGAGCGGGAGGCCTACAATGAGCAGTTCTTC
TRBJ2-7 | TRBV4-3 | - | - | CASSLRTTYEQYF | TGCGCCAGCAGCCTTCGGACTACCTACGAGCAGTACTTC
TRBJ2-7 | TRBV4-3 | - | TRBD2 | CASSQVMGGSSYEQYF | TGCGCCAGCAGCCAAGTGATGGGCGGGAGCTCCTACGAGCAGTACTTC
TRBJ2-2 | TRBV7-3 | - | - | CASRSTGNSGELFF | TGTGCCAGCAGAAGTACAGGGAATTCCGGGGAGCTGTTTTTT
TRBJ1-4 | TRBV28 | - | - | CASSTGEGEKLFF | TGTGCCAGCAGCACAGGAGAAGGGGAAAAACTGTTTTTT
TRBJ2-7 | TRBV28 | - | - | CASILQGGTEQYF | TGTGCCAGCATCCTTCAGGGGGGTACCGAGCAGTACTTC
TRBJ2-3 | TRBV7-9 | - | TRBD2 | CASSLLAGGTDTQYF | TGTGCCAGCAGCTTATTAGCGGGAGGCACAGATACGCAGTATTTT
TRBJ2-5 | TRBV5-1 | - | TRBD2 | CASSLAGLAALRETQYF | TGCGCCAGCAGCTTGGCCGGACTAGCGGCCCTTCGAGAGACCCAGTACTTC
TRBJ2-5 | TRBV18 | - | TRBD2 | CATNNRGLAGDLSTSQETQYF | TGTGCCACCAATAACAGGGGACTAGCGGGAGATCTTTCCACCTCACAAGAGACCCAGTACTTC
TRBJ2-5 | TRBV5-1 | once | - | CASRGAAQETQYF | TGCGCCAGCAGGGGGGCGGCCCAAGAGACCCAGTACTTC
TRBJ2-7 | TRBV5-1 | - | TRBD2 | CASSVGLAEEQYF | TGCGCCAGCAGCGTAGGACTAGCTGAGGAGCAGTACTTC
TRBJ2-3 | TRBV10-3 | - | TRBD2 | CAGSSGTSTDTQYF | TGTGCCGGTTCTAGCGGTACGTCCACAGATACGCAGTATTTT
TRBJ2-2 | TRBV7-3 | - | - | CASSPLLTTGELFF | TGTGCCAGCAGCCCTTTACTCACCACCGGGGAGCTGTTTTTT
TRBJ2-1 | TRBV6-1 | - | TRBD1 | CASSDPALQGARYNEQFF | TGTGCCAGCAGTGACCCGGCATTACAGGGGGCGCGATACAATGAGCAGTTCTTC
TRBJ1-1 | TRBV29-1 | few | - | CSVEGVKAFF | TGCAGCGTTGAAGGCGTCAAAGCTTTCTTT
TRBJ1-2 | TRBV7-2 | - | - | CASSSYRENYGYTF | TGTGCCAGCAGCTCCTACAGGGAAAACTATGGCTACACCTTC
TRBJ1-1 | TRBV5-1 | few | - | CASSSGLQNTEAFF | TGCGCCAGCAGCTCGGGACTTCAGAACACTGAAGCTTTCTTT
TRBJ2-7 | TRBV6-1 | - | TRBD1 | CASSGGTGIRAEQYF | TGTGCCAGCAGTGGCGGGACAGGGATACGAGCCGAGCAGTACTTC
TRBJ2-3 | TRBV5-1 | - | TRBD1 | CASGETGGTDTQYF | TGCGCCAGCGGAGAAACAGGGGGGACAGATACGCAGTATTTT
TRBJ2-1 | TRBV9 | - | TRBD2 | CASTTSGSASVEQFF | TGTGCCAGCACGACTAGCGGGAGCGCTTCGGTTGAGCAGTTCTTC
TRBJ2-1 | TRBV4-1 | - | TRBD2 | CASSQLAGVRNEQFF | TGCGCCAGCAGCCAACTAGCGGGAGTTAGAAATGAGCAGTTCTTC
TRBJ2-3 | TRBV4-1 | - | TRBD2 | CASSQESGEGRDTQYF | TGCGCCAGCAGCCAAGAATCGGGGGAGGGCCGAGATACGCAGTATTTT
TRBJ1-1 | TRBV7-9 | - | - | CASSLSGGTEAFF | TGTGCCAGCAGCTTATCCGGGGGAACTGAAGCTTTCTTT
TRBJ2-1 | TRBV29-1 | - | TRBD2 | CSVLGLAISSGNEQFF | TGCAGCGTTTTGGGACTAGCGATTAGCTCGGGGAATGAGCAGTTCTTC
TRBJ2-7 | TRBV9 | - | TRBD2 | CASSVTSKGLGYEQYF | TGTGCCAGCAGCGTAACAAGCAAGGGACTAGGCTACGAGCAGTACTTC
TRBJ2-3 | TRBV7-3 | - | - | CASSLTSAFYSTDTQYF | TGTGCCAGCAGCTTAACGAGCGCCTTCTATAGCACAGATACGCAGTATTTT
TRBJ2-7 | TRBV4-3 | - | TRBD1 | CASSQDPAGGYEQYF | TGCGCCAGCAGCCAAGACCCGGCAGGGGGCTACGAGCAGTACTTC
TRBJ1-4 | TRBV7-9 | once | - | CASSPLLNRNEKLFF | TGTGCCAGCAGCCCCCTACTAAACAGGAATGAAAAACTGTTTTTT
TRBJ1-2 | TRBV28 | - | - | CASSFVGLSYGYTF | TGTGCCAGCAGTTTTGTCGGTCTGTCCTATGGCTACACCTTC
TRBJ1-3 | TRBV5-1 | - | - | CASSFTSVSGNTIYF | TGCGCCAGCAGCTTTACGTCAGTCTCTGGAAACACCATATATTTT
TRBJ2-1 | TRBV30 | - | TRBD2 | CAWRKLAAYNEQFF | TGTGCCTGGAGGAAACTAGCGGCTTACAATGAGCAGTTCTTC
TRBJ2-3 | TRBV19 | - | - | CASNGGGAGGATDTQYF | TGTGCCAGTAACGGTGGGGGAGCAGGAGGGGCCACAGATACGCAGTATTTT
TRBJ2-7 | TRBV7-9 | once | - | CASSLFGLIYEQYF | TGTGCCAGCAGCTTATTTGGACTCATCTACGAGCAGTACTTC
TRBJ2-5 | TRBV12-5 | - | TRBD2 | CASGLVLPGLAGGPETQYF | TGTGCTAGTGGTTTGGTACTTCCGGGACTAGCGGGAGGGCCGGAGACCCAGTACTTC
TRBJ2-5 | TRBV28 | - | TRBD2 | CASSFAGLAGAAGETQYF | TGTGCCAGCAGTTTCGCGGGACTAGCGGGAGCGGCTGGAGAGACCCAGTACTTC
TRBJ2-3 | TRBV5-1 | - | TRBD2 | CASSGASGSYTDTQYF | TGCGCCAGCAGCGGGGCTAGCGGGAGTTATACAGATACGCAGTATTTT
TRBJ1-3 | TRBV4-3 | - | - | CASSQDPGAGNTIYF | TGCGCCAGCAGCCAAGATCCCGGGGCTGGAAACACCATATATTTT
TRBJ1-4 | TRBV9 | - | TRBD1 | CASSASGTVNEKLFF | TGTGCCAGCAGCGCCTCCGGGACAGTTAATGAAAAACTGTTTTTT
TRBJ1-3 | TRBV7-8 | - | - | CASSLVTAGNTIYF | TGTGCCAGCAGCTTAGTGACAGCTGGAAACACCATATATTTT
TRBJ1-1 | TRBV19 | once | - | CASSIYTEAFF | TGTGCCAGTAGTATATATACTGAAGCTTTCTTT
TRBJ2-7 | TRBV4-1 | - | TRBD2 | CASSPRLAGTDEQYF | TGCGCCAGCAGCCCCCGACTAGCGGGCACCGACGAGCAGTACTTC
TRBJ2-5 | TRBV28 | - | - | CASSGGQHQETQYF | TGTGCCAGCAGTGGGGGACAACACCAAGAGACCCAGTACTTC
TRBJ1-1 | TRBV30 | - | - | CAWGTSRADAFF | TGTGCCTGGGGAACGTCCAGGGCGGACGCTTTCTTT
TRBJ2-2 | TRBV5-4 | - | - | CASIPGVGNTGELFF | TGTGCCAGCATCCCAGGGGTAGGGAACACCGGGGAGCTGTTTTTT
TRBJ2-2 | TRBV7-8 | - | TRBD1 | CASSLRSGTGFTGELFF | TGTGCCAGCAGCTTAAGGTCCGGGACAGGGTTCACCGGGGAGCTGTTTTTT
TRBJ2-2 | TRBV29-1 | - | TRBD2 | CSVPGTSSYTGELFF | TGCAGCGTTCCCGGGACTAGCAGCTACACCGGGGAGCTGTTTTTT
TRBJ2-6 | TRBV27 | - | TRBD1 | CASSPWDRNLVLTF | TGTGCCAGCAGTCCCTGGGACAGGAACCTCGTCCTGACTTTC
TRBJ1-4 | TRBV27 | - | TRBD1 | CASSSIAGTGYEKLFF | TGTGCCAGCAGTTCCATCGCCGGGACAGGGTATGAAAAACTGTTTTTT
TRBJ2-3 | TRBV7-2 | - | - | CASKTYTSTDTQYF | TGTGCCAGCAAGACTTATACTAGCACAGATACGCAGTATTTT
TRBJ1-5 | TRBV9 | - | TRBD1 | CASSGGQNSNQPQHF | TGTGCCAGCAGCGGGGGACAGAATAGCAATCAGCCCCAGCATTTT
TRBJ1-5 | TRBV18 | - | TRBD1 | CASSPTGEWSNQPQHF | TGTGCCAGCTCACCGACAGGGGAATGGAGCAATCAGCCCCAGCATTTT
TRBJ2-7 | TRBV19 | - | TRBD2 | CASSTLLTSDTYEQYF | TGTGCCAGTAGTACCCTTCTGACTAGCGACACCTACGAGCAGTACTTC
TRBJ2-7 | TRBV5-1 | - | TRBD1 | CASSWGQGTYEQYF | TGCGCCAGCAGCTGGGGACAGGGGACCTACGAGCAGTACTTC
TRBJ2-3 | TRBV9 | - | - | CASSQGSGSGTDTQYF | TGTGCCAGCAGCCAAGGATCCGGGAGTGGCACAGATACGCAGTATTTT
TRBJ2-1 | TRBV4-3 | - | TRBD2 | CASSQDSGGRFFDEQFF | TGCGCCAGCAGCCAAGATAGTGGCGGGAGGTTTTTCGATGAGCAGTTCTTC
TRBJ2-7 | TRBV5-1 | - | - | CASSLGPGNPYEQYF | TGCGCCAGCAGCTTGGGTCCTGGCAATCCCTACGAGCAGTACTTC
TRBJ2-3 | TRBV30 | - | - | CAWSRTTADTQYF | TGTGCCTGGAGCCGGACTACCGCAGATACGCAGTATTTT
TRBJ1-1 | TRBV5-1 | once | TRBD1 | CASSPGQMNTEAFF | TGCGCCAGCAGCCCGGGACAGATGAACACTGAAGCTTTCTTT